This T cell receptor beta chain appears in the sequencing data of a study of identifying expanded T cells in peripheral blood. Study-wide results and caveats: Variance in clone template counts between approximately two-week samples significantly increased with total template count across all healthy donors. Technical replicates showed around 1.3 changed clones; about 2 weeks around 15; four weeks 19.

The table lists this clone with a count of one. As yet, its antigen is unknown. CDR3 size: 14 residues. The germline V gene has CDR1 GTSNPN and CDR2 SVGIG (reference sequence). With V trimmed by 5 bases and J by 4 bases, 7 bases remained unmatched. The repertoire was sequenced with immunoSEQ multiplex PCR; TCRdb's copy has only in-frame clones and lacks some. The repertoire consists of about 82,000 clones, with about 87% occurring once and the leading ten covering roughly 7%. The sequence derives from a person aged 18 to 75 in good health. The chain joins TRBV30 to TRBJ2-1, with 8 bases fitting TRBD1. Sequencing input: blood. The CDR3 sequence is CAWAGTGPYNEQFF. The CDR3 DNA reads TGTGCCTGGGCCGGGACAGGACCTTACAATGAGCAGTTCTTC.